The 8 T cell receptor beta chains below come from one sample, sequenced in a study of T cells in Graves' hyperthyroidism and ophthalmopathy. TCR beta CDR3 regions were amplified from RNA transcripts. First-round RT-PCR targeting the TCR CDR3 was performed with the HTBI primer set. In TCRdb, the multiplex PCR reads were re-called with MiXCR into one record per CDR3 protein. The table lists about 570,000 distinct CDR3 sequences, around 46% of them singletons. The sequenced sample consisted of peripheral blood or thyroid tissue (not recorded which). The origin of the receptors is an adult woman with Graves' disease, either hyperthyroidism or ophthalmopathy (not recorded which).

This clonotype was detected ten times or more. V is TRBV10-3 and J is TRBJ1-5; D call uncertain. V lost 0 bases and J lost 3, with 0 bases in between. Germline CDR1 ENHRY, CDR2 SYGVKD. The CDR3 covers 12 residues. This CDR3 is CAISESNQPQHF. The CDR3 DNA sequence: TGTGCCATCAGTGAGTCCAATCAGCCCCAGCATTTT.

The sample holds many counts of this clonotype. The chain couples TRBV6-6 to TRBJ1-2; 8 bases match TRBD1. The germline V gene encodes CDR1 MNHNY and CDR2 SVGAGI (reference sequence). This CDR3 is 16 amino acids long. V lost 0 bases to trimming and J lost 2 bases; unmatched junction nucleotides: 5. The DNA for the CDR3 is TGTGCCAGCAGTTACTCTCCCAGGGGGCGAAACTATGGCTACACCTTC. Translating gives CASSYSPRGRNYGYTF.

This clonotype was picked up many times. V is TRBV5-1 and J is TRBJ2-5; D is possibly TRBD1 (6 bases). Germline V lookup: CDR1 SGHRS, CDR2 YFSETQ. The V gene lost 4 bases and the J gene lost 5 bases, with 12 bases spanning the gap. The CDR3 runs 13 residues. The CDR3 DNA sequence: TGCGCCAGCAGCCTGGACAGTGGGGAGACCCAGTACTTC. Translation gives CASSLDSGETQYF. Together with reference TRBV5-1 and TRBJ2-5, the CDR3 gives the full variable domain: KAGVTQTPRYLIKTRGQQVTLSCSPISGHRSVSWYQQTPGQGLQFLFEYFSETQRNKGNFPGRFSGRQFSNSRSEMNVSTLELGDSALYLCASSLDSGETQYFGPGTRLLVL.

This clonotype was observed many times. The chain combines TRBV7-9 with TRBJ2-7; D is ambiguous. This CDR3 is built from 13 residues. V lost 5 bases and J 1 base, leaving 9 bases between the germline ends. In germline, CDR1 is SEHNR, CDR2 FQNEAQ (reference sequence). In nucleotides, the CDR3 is TGTGCCAGCAGCCGCCCTAGTTCCTACGAGCAGTACTTC. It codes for CASSRPSSYEQYF.

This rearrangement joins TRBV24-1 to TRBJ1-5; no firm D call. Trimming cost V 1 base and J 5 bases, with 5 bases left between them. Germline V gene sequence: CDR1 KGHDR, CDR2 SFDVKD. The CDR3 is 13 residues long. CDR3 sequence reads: CATSDLGHQPQHF. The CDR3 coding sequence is TGTGCCACCAGTGATTTAGGGCATCAGCCCCAGCATTTT.

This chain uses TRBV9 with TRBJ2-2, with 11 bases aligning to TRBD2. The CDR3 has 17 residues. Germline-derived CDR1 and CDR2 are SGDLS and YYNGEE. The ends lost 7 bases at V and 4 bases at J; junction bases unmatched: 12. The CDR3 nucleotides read TGTGCCAGCGGCTTGGCCGGGACTAGCGGTGTCACCGGGGAGCTGTTTTTT. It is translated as CASGLAGTSGVTGELFF.

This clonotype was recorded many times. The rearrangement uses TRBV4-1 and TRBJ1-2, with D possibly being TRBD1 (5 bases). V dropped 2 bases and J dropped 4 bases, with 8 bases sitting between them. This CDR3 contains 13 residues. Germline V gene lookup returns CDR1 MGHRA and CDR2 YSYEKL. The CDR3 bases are TGCGCCAGCAGCCAACAGGGACTCTATGGCTACACCTTC. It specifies CASSQQGLYGYTF.

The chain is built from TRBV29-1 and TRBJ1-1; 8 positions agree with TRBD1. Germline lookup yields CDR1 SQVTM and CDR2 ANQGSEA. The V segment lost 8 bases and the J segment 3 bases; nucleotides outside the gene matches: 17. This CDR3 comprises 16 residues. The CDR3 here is CSPTPGQGPGDTEAFF. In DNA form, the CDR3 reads TGCAGCCCGACCCCAGGACAGGGCCCAGGAGACACTGAAGCTTTCTTT.